This TCR beta chain was obtained from a study of CD8+ T cells in alopecia areata. This CDR3 spans 16 amino acids. Germline V gene sequence: CDR1 SGHAT, CDR2 FQNNGV. Trimming took 5 bases from V and 6 from J; bases not matched to a gene: 10. Following extraction, RNA underwent reverse transcription to cDNA, which served as the sequencing template. This table comes from immunoSEQ multiplex PCR, and its TCRdb copy is limited to in-frame clones, with some not included. The table records more than 200,000 clones, roughly two thirds of them present only once. Sequences were derived from CD4+ T cells sorted from blood, sampled at week 0. The receptor comes from a human donor with alopecia areata. The genes are TRBV11-2 and TRBJ2-5; 12 bases match TRBD2. The CDR3 DNA sequence: TGTGCCAGCAGCACCCGGACTAGCGGGACCGTCCAGACCCAGTACTTC. Translating gives CASSTRTSGTVQTQYF. The variable domain in full, completed from reference TRBV11-2 and TRBJ2-5, reads EAGVAQSPRYKIIEKRQSVAFWCNPISGHATLYWYQQILGQGPKLLIQFQNNGVVDDSQLPKDRFSAERLKGVDSTLKIQPAKLEDSAVYLCASSTRTSGTVQTQYFGPGTRLLVL.